What follows are 20 T cell receptor beta chains derived from one specimen sequenced in a study of blood T cell repertoires in COVID-19. Clones were sequenced by immunoSEQ multiplex PCR, and TCRdb holds only the in-frame ones, with some missing. The repertoire consists of approximately 110,000 clones, with approximately 85% occurring once and the leading ten covering roughly 3%. Sequenced: peripheral blood. Source of these receptors: a woman over 75 with COVID-19, enrolled during active disease.

The chain joins TRBV28 to TRBJ2-4; D might be TRBD2 (7 bases). This CDR3 has 15 amino acids. Per germline, CDR1 MDHEN and CDR2 SYDVKM. Trimming left V 5 bases short and J 7 bases short, with 18 bases between. The CDR3 coding sequence is TGTGCCAGCAGTATGGGACGGGGGGCGGGGAACATTCAGTACTTC. Amino acids: CASSMGRGAGNIQYF.

The CDR3 spells CSARGRTEAFF. Here the CDR3 DNA reads TGCAGTGCTAGGGGGCGGACTGAAGCTTTCTTT. This rearrangement joins TRBV20-1 to TRBJ1-1; tentatively, D is TRBD1 (5 bases). The V end lost 3 bases, the J end lost 5 bases, and 7 bases lay between the germline ends. The CDR3 spans 11 residues. Germline lookup yields CDR1 DFQATT and CDR2 SNEGSKA (reference sequence).

The chain joins TRBV2 to TRBJ1-6; 9 nucleotides line up with TRBD1. Germline values: CDR1 SNHLY, CDR2 FYNNEI. The CDR3 is 13 residues long. V lost 7 bases and J lost 9; bases outside the gene matches: 4. For the CDR3, the DNA is TGTGCCAGCAATCGACAGGGGGGTTCACCCCTCCACTTT. It is translated as CASNRQGGSPLHF.

The chain joins TRBV9 to TRBJ2-1; D is undetermined. This CDR3 has 13 residues. Trimming shortened V by 0 bases and J by 6 bases, and 7 bases separated the two germline ends. CDR1 and CDR2 (germline): SGDLS, YYNGEE. CDR3 residues: CASSVGYSNEQFF. The CDR3 coding sequence is TGTGCCAGCAGCGTAGGATACTCCAATGAGCAGTTCTTC.

The V call is TRBV12-3 or TRBV12-4, the J call TRBJ1-6, with D perhaps TRBD1 (5 bases). The CDR3 is 13 residues long. V lost 1 base to trimming and J lost 14 bases, with 12 bases between them. The CDR3 loop is CASSLVGGNTLHF. The CDR3 DNA sequence: TGTGCCAGCAGTTTAGTTGGGGGGAACACCCTCCACTTT.

The V call is TRBV24-1, the J call TRBJ2-5; a possible D gene is TRBD2 (6 bases). The V and J ends lost 2 bases and 5 bases respectively, with 14 bases between them. Germline assignment: CDR1 KGHDR and CDR2 SFDVKD. CDR3 length equals 15 residues. Here the CDR3 reads CATSDSHGAGETQYF. The CDR3 region has the DNA TGTGCCACCAGTGATTCGCACGGGGCGGGGGAGACCCAGTACTTC.

The chain links TRBV28 to TRBJ2-7; D call uncertain. CDR1 is MDHEN, CDR2 SYDVKM, per germline. The V gene lost 3 bases and the J gene lost 3 bases, with 6 bases spanning the gap. The CDR3 is made up of 12 amino acids. The CDR3 bases are TGTGCCAGCAGTTTCCGGTTCTACGAGCAGTACTTC. Amino acid sequence: CASSFRFYEQYF. The full variable domain, its missing parts supplied by reference TRBV28 and TRBJ2-7, is DVKVTQSSRYLVKRTGEKVFLECVQDMDHENMFWYRQDPGLGLRLIYFSYDVKMKEKGDIPEGYSVSREKKERFSLILESASTNQTSMYLCASSFRFYEQYFGPGTRLTVT.

The genes are TRBV3-1 (or the pseudogene TRBV3-2) and TRBJ2-5; 8 nucleotides match TRBD2. This CDR3 has 16 amino acids. Germline V gene sequence: CDR1 LGHDT, CDR2 YNNKEL (reference sequence). V shed 5 bases and J 3 bases; nucleotides not matched to a gene: 11. The CDR3 spells CASSKRRPGLEETQYF. The CDR3 region has the DNA TGTGCCAGCAGCAAAAGACGACCGGGACTAGAAGAGACCCAGTACTTC.

CDR3 sequence: CASSPQAGSSYEQYF. CDR3 in DNA: TGTGCCAGCAGCCCTCAGGCGGGGAGTTCCTACGAGCAGTACTTC. The chain has TRBV9 and TRBJ2-7; weak D call: TRBD2 (6 bases). The germline gives CDR1 SGDLS, CDR2 YYNGEE. The CDR3 is 15 residues long. Trimming pared 4 bases from V and 1 base from J, leaving 15 bases between.

V gene TRBV19 combines with J gene TRBJ1-1, with TRBD1 matching over 7 bases. This CDR3 is built from 15 residues. The germline CDR1 and CDR2 sequences are LNHDA and SQIVND (reference sequence). The J segment lost 3 bases and the V segment lost 5 bases, leaving 9 bases of the junction unmatched. DNA of the CDR3: TGTGCCAGTAGTGGGCACAGGGGTCTCCACACTGAAGCTTTCTTT. Its protein is CASSGHRGLHTEAFF.

The genes are TRBV28 and TRBJ1-1; D ambiguous. Germline values: CDR1 MDHEN, CDR2 SYDVKM. The CDR3 runs to 11 residues. The ends were cut back, 6 bases at V and 7 bases at J, with 9 bases in the middle. CDR3 DNA: TGTGCCAGCAGAATGGGCAGTGAAGCTTTCTTT. Residues: CASRMGSEAFF. The whole variable domain, filled in from reference TRBV28 and TRBJ1-1, reads DVKVTQSSRYLVKRTGEKVFLECVQDMDHENMFWYRQDPGLGLRLIYFSYDVKMKEKGDIPEGYSVSREKKERFSLILESASTNQTSMYLCASRMGSEAFFGQGTRLTVV.

CDR3 sequence (DNA): TGTGCCAGCCAGGAGGGATCCGGGGCTCGCGAGCAGTACTTC. It codes for CASQEGSGAREQYF. This chain connects TRBV28 to TRBJ2-7; TRBD2 might be the D (6 bases). CDR1 and CDR2 from the germline V gene are MDHEN and SYDVKM. CDR3 length: 14 amino acids. Trimming cost V 8 bases and J 6 bases, with 20 bases left between them.

The J gene is TRBJ1-2, the V gene TRBV19; D perhaps matches TRBD1 (6 bases). The CDR3 loop spans 16 amino acids. V lost 1 base and J lost 10, with 22 bases in between. Germline CDR1 is LNHDA and CDR2 is SQIVND (reference sequence). CDR3 sequence: CASSIGSFRDMYDYTF. The CDR3 nucleotides are TGTGCCAGTAGTATAGGGAGTTTTAGGGACATGTACGACTACACCTTC. The whole variable domain, remainder taken from reference TRBV19 and TRBJ1-2, is DGGITQSPKYLFRKEGQNVTLSCEQNLNHDAMYWYRQDPGQGLRLIYYSQIVNDFQKGDIAEGYSVSREKKESFPLTVTSAQKNPTAFYLCASSIGSFRDMYDYTFGSGTRLTVV.

This chain joins TRBV29-1 and TRBJ2-5, with D possibly being TRBD2 (6 bases). Germline V gives CDR1 SQVTM, CDR2 ANQGSEA. The germline V and J ends were trimmed by 4 bases and 1 base, with 7 bases remaining between them. The CDR3 contains 12 residues. The chain's CDR3 is CSVARGQETQYF. Written as DNA, the CDR3 is TGCAGCGTTGCGCGGGGCCAAGAGACCCAGTACTTC.

The chain joins TRBV12-3 or TRBV12-4 to TRBJ2-2, with D hard to call. This CDR3 comprises 13 residues. The V end was cut by 6 bases, the J end by 3 bases, with 8 bases between. The CDR3 coding sequence is TGTGCCAGCAGCTCCGAGTACACCGGGGAGCTGTTTTTT. This codes for CASSSEYTGELFF.

The chain couples TRBV28 to TRBJ2-6; no firm D call. Germline-derived CDR1 and CDR2 are MDHEN and SYDVKM. This CDR3 contains 13 residues. V was trimmed by 10 bases and J by 1 base, leaving 8 bases between them. CDR3 coding DNA: TGTGCCACCCTCCCTTCTGGGGCCAACGTCCTGACTTTC. Amino acids: CATLPSGANVLTF.

This chain uses TRBV5-6 with TRBJ2-7, with TRBD1 as a possible D gene (5 bases). The CDR3 consists of 14 residues. The germline CDR1 and CDR2 sequences are SGHDT and YYEEEE. V was trimmed by 6 bases and J by 0 bases, leaving 13 bases between them. The CDR3 sequence is CASTKGHFSYEQYF. The CDR3 DNA reads TGTGCCAGCACCAAAGGACACTTCTCCTACGAGCAGTACTTC.

The V call is TRBV24-1, the J call TRBJ2-7, with a weak D call TRBD2 (6 bases). Trimming pared 4 bases from V and 1 base from J, leaving 13 bases between. The CDR3 runs 15 residues. From germline, CDR1 is KGHDR and CDR2 SFDVKD. CDR3 in amino acids: CATSDPLAGSYEQYF. CDR3 DNA: TGTGCCACCAGTGACCCGTTGGCGGGATCCTACGAGCAGTACTTC.

This sequence joins TRBV28 and TRBJ2-7, with a weak D call TRBD1 (5 bases). V was cut by 5 bases and J by 3 bases, with 11 bases left in between. Germline V lookup: CDR1 MDHEN, CDR2 SYDVKM. CDR3 length: 13 amino acids. The CDR3 sequence: CASSVPRGYEQYF. DNA of the CDR3: TGTGCCAGCAGTGTACCAAGGGGCTACGAGCAGTACTTC.

About this clone: The identical CDR3 is also encoded by other nucleotide sequences in the sample. The chain joins TRBV5-4 to TRBJ2-6; the match to TRBD1 covers 11 bases. CDR3 length: 15 residues. Germline V gene data show CDR1 as SGHNT and CDR2 as YYREEE (reference sequence). The junction had 4 bases not matched to a gene; V was cut back by 10 bases and J by 1 base. The CDR3 protein is CALGTGGSGANVLTF. CDR3 in DNA: TGTGCCCTCGGGACAGGGGGATCTGGGGCCAACGTCCTGACTTTC.